Listed below are T cell receptor beta chains from one sample, sequenced in a study of cytomegalovirus exposure and HLA in healthy donors. TCRdb's table, derived via immunoSEQ multiplex PCR, lists solely in-frame clones and lacks some. The profile shows some 180,000 clones, over 65% of them singletons. Sequencing used PBMCs. Every receptor here comes from a young man in good health and CMV-seronegative. Both conserved end residues are part of each CDR3. D genes are given only for firm matches. A row's size may be missing; if present it is once, few, many or a size class.

cdr3_nt	cdr3_aa	cdr3_length	v_call	j_call	d_call	clone_size
TGTGCCAGCAGCGCCGGAGTCTCTGGGGCCAACGTCCTGACTTTC	CASSAGVSGANVLTF	15	TRBV5-5	TRBJ2-6	-	-
TGTGCCAGCAGCAAAGTCGAGCGGAGGTTCACAGATACGCAGTATTTT	CASSKVERRFTDTQYF	16	TRBV21-1	TRBJ2-3	-	-
TGTGCCATCAGGCTAGCGGGGGAAGCGCAGTATTTT	CAIRLAGEAQYF	12	TRBV10-3	TRBJ2-3	TRBD2	-
TGCGCCAGCAGCCGGAGTGGGGCCAACACTGAAGCTTTCTTT	CASSRSGANTEAFF	14	TRBV5-1	TRBJ1-1	-	-
TGTGCCAGCAGCTACGGACTAGCGGGATCAGATACGCAGTATTTT	CASSYGLAGSDTQYF	15	TRBV28	TRBJ2-3	TRBD2	-
TGTGCCAGCAGTTTATCCGCAGGCCCCTTGGGGCCCCAGCATTTT	CASSLSAGPLGPQHF	15	TRBV28	TRBJ1-5	-	once
TGCGCCAGCAGCCAAGGGTCCCGGGAGACCCAGTACTTC	CASSQGSRETQYF	13	TRBV4-1	TRBJ2-5	-	once
TGCGCCAGCAGCTTGTTTCTGAGGGACAGGGTAAATTCACCCCTCCACTTT	CASSLFLRDRVNSPLHF	17	TRBV5-1	TRBJ1-6	TRBD1	-
TGTGCCAGCAGCGTAGCTCCCCAACAGGGGCAGGAGACCCAGTACTTC	CASSVAPQQGQETQYF	16	TRBV9	TRBJ2-5	TRBD1	-
TGTGCCAGCAGCCAAGCGATGGGTCGGGACGAGCAGTACTTC	CASSQAMGRDEQYF	14	TRBV14	TRBJ2-7	-	-